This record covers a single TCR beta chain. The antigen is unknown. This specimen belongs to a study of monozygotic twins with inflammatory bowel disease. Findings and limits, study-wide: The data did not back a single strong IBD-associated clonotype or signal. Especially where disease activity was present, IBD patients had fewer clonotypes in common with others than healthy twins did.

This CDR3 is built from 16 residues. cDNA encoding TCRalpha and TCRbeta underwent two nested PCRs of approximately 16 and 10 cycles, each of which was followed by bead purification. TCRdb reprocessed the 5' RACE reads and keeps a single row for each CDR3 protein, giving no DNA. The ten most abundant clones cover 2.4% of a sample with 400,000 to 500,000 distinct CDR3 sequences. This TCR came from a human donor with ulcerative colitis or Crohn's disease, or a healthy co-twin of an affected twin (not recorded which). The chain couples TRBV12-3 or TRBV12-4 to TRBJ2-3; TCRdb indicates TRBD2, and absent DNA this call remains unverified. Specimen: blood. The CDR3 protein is CASSLGASGFTDTQYF.